Below are 23 T cell receptor beta chains sequenced from a single sample in a study of shared clonotypes between healthy human individuals. Assay: immunoSEQ multiplex PCR; the TCRdb copy retains only in-frame clones and omits some. The data show 1,100,000 or so clones, with approximately 80% seen just once and about 0.52% held by the top ten. The sequencing sample was made of memory CD4+ T cells from PBMCs. The subset denotes: CD45RA-negative fraction. The receptors stem from a man between 18 and 35 years old in good health. Some clones in this sample may be carry-over from other donors' samples.

The rearrangement uses TRBV28 and TRBJ1-2; no clear D gene. Looked up from germline, CDR1 is MDHEN and CDR2 is SYDVKM. Trimming removed 5 bases at V and 5 bases at J, with 9 bases between. This CDR3 has 12 amino acids. CDR3 amino acids: CASSRPQYGYTF. The CDR3 DNA sequence: TGTGCCAGCAGTCGACCCCAATATGGCTACACCTTC.

The rearrangement links TRBV5-1 to TRBJ1-1; D unresolved. This CDR3 is 15 amino acids long. In germline, CDR1 is SGHRS, CDR2 YFSETQ. Trimming shortened V by 0 bases and J by 0 bases, and 9 bases separated the two germline ends. The CDR3 loop is CASSLAGPVNTEAFF. In DNA form, the CDR3 reads TGCGCCAGCAGCTTGGCCGGTCCGGTGAACACTGAAGCTTTCTTT. Complete variable domain (other parts from reference TRBV5-1 and TRBJ1-1): KAGVTQTPRYLIKTRGQQVTLSCSPISGHRSVSWYQQTPGQGLQFLFEYFSETQRNKGNFPGRFSGRQFSNSRSEMNVSTLELGDSALYLCASSLAGPVNTEAFFGQGTRLTVV.

A few counts support this clone. The gene calls are TRBV29-1 and TRBJ1-1; 7 nucleotides agree with TRBD1. The germline gives CDR1 SQVTM, CDR2 ANQGSEA. The CDR3 has 15 amino acids. V was pared by 7 bases and J by 1 base, with 12 bases of the junction left unmatched. The CDR3 nucleotides read TGCAGCGCACAGGGGACCCTAGGGGCGAACACTGAAGCTTTCTTT. This encodes CSAQGTLGANTEAFF.

V is TRBV7-6 and J is TRBJ2-2; D gene ambiguous. V was pared by 5 bases and J by 4 bases, with 17 bases between. The germline gives CDR1 SGHVS, CDR2 FNYEAQ. This CDR3 region has 16 residues. In DNA form, the CDR3 reads TGTGCCAGCAGCCACCCCCTTACGGTCGCCACCGGGGAGCTGTTTTTT. This codes for CASSHPLTVATGELFF. Variable domain in full (rest from reference TRBV7-6 and TRBJ2-2): GAGVSQSPRYKVTKRGQDVALRCDPISGHVSLYWYRQALGQGPEFLTYFNYEAQQDKSGLPNDRFSAERPEGSISTLTIQRTEQRDSAMYRCASSHPLTVATGELFFGEGSRLTVL.

The chain uses TRBV5-6 and TRBJ2-5; D is unresolved. Trimming removed 3 bases from V and 2 bases from J, with 11 bases in between. Germline V gene lookup returns CDR1 SGHDT and CDR2 YYEEEE. The CDR3 consists of 14 residues. The CDR3 protein is CASSWMTRQETQYF. CDR3 DNA sequence: TGTGCCAGCAGCTGGATGACAAGACAAGAGACCCAGTACTTC.

This clone was seen just once. This chain joins TRBV4-3 and TRBJ2-7; D unclear. Germline V CDR1 and CDR2: LGHNA, YSLEER. The CDR3 covers 15 residues. V lost 1 base to trimming and J lost 2 bases, with 12 bases between them. CDR3 in amino acids: CASSQVWRPTYEQYF. CDR3 coding DNA: TGCGCCAGCAGCCAAGTGTGGCGGCCCACCTACGAGCAGTACTTC.

This rearrangement joins TRBV7-9 to TRBJ1-5; D is perhaps TRBD1 (5 bases). Per the germline V gene, CDR1 is SEHNR and CDR2 is FQNEAQ (reference sequence). There are 14 residues in the CDR3. V lost 2 bases, J lost 4 bases, and 9 bases lay in between. This chain's CDR3 is CASSLMGGNQPQHF. The CDR3 DNA reads TGTGCCAGCAGCTTAATGGGGGGGAATCAGCCCCAGCATTTT.

This clone was detected only a few times. The sample has other DNA sequences that encode this CDR3 too. This chain links TRBV7-2 with TRBJ2-3; the D call may be TRBD1 or TRBD2 (5 bases each). V was pared by 1 base and J by 2 bases, with 7 bases between. Germline V gene lookup returns CDR1 SGHTA and CDR2 FQGNSA. This CDR3 comprises 14 residues. CDR3 nucleotide sequence: TGTGCCAGCAGCTTAGGGGGGAACACAGATACGCAGTATTTT. Residues: CASSLGGNTDTQYF.

The chain couples TRBV5-1 to TRBJ1-2; 9 bases agree with TRBD1. Germline CDR1 reads SGHRS; CDR2 reads YFSETQ. The CDR3 contains 13 residues. V lost 3 bases and J lost 8; bases outside the gene matches: 5. The CDR3 nucleotides read TGCGCCAGCAGCTCGCCGGGACAGGGCGGCTACACCTTC. Amino acids: CASSSPGQGGYTF.

The rearrangement joins TRBV30 to TRBJ2-7; 14 positions agree with TRBD2. CDR1 and CDR2 (germline): GTSNPN, SVGIG (reference sequence). V gave up 3 bases and J gave up 5 bases; unmatched junction bases: 6. The CDR3 consists of 15 residues. The CDR3 DNA reads TGTGCCTGGAGCGCGGGACTAGCGGGAGTTGACGAGCAGTACTTC. As protein: CAWSAGLAGVDEQYF.

The chain employs TRBV27 and TRBJ2-1, with 12 nucleotides matching TRBD2. This CDR3 is built from 19 residues. Per germline, CDR1 MNHEY and CDR2 SMNVEV (reference sequence). After removal of 3 bases from V and 0 bases from J, the junction contained 9 bases not matched to a gene. The CDR3 here is CASSFKVTSGRSSYNEQFF. DNA of the CDR3: TGTGCCAGCAGTTTTAAAGTCACTAGCGGGAGGAGCTCCTACAATGAGCAGTTCTTC.

The genes are TRBV9 and TRBJ1-1; TRBD1 is a possible D gene (6 bases). This CDR3 contains 13 residues. The ends were cut back, 0 bases at V and 10 bases at J, with 13 bases in the middle. From germline, CDR1 is SGDLS and CDR2 YYNGEE. The CDR3 sequence: CASSVEGGSRAFF. CDR3 coding DNA: TGTGCCAGCAGCGTAGAAGGGGGTTCGAGAGCTTTCTTT.

This chain links TRBV28 with TRBJ1-5; TRBD1 might be the D (6 bases). Germline CDR1 reads MDHEN; CDR2 reads SYDVKM. With 5 bases removed from V and 3 bases from J, the gap between germline ends came to 14 bases. This CDR3 is 15 amino acids long. CDR3 nucleotide sequence: TGTGCCAGCAGTCCACAGGGCTTTAACAATCAGCCCCAGCATTTT. It encodes CASSPQGFNNQPQHF.

The rearrangement links TRBV23-1 to TRBJ1-4; TRBD1 is a possible D gene (6 bases). TRBV23-1 is treated as an ORF (open reading frame) with a function not yet certain. Trimming took off 0 bases at V and 8 bases at J, with 31 bases between the two ends. This CDR3 comprises 21 residues. This chain's CDR3 is CASSQSSGVGAALQLGEKLFF. In DNA, the CDR3 is TGCGCCAGCAGTCAATCGTCGGGGGTGGGGGCGGCCCTTCAGCTAGGCGAAAAACTGTTTTTT.

The table lists this clone with many counts. The rearrangement joins TRBV4-2 to TRBJ2-5; 9 nucleotides align to TRBD2. The CDR3 totals 17 residues. Trimming removed 0 bases from V and 5 bases from J; junction bases left unmatched: 10. Germline V gene data show CDR1 as LGHNA and CDR2 as YNFKEQ. CDR3 nucleotides: TGTGCCAGCAGCCAAGATATCGGAGCGGGAGGTAGCGAGACCCAGTACTTC. Translated: CASSQDIGAGGSETQYF.

The chain employs TRBV4-2 and TRBJ2-5; D not resolved. The V end lost 4 bases, the J end lost 1 base, and 13 bases lay between the germline ends. CDR3 length equals 15 residues. In germline, CDR1 is LGHNA, CDR2 YNFKEQ. CDR3 DNA: TGTGCCAGCAGCCCCATCCAAAGCGTCCAAGAGACCCAGTACTTC. Amino acid sequence: CASSPIQSVQETQYF.

The chain uses TRBV4-1 and TRBJ1-1; tentatively, D is TRBD1 (5 bases). This CDR3 has 14 residues. Trimming left V 4 bases short and J 1 base short, with 10 bases between. Germline V lookup: CDR1 MGHRA, CDR2 YSYEKL. CDR3 sequence: CASSPGVANTEAFF. The CDR3 DNA follows: TGCGCCAGCAGCCCGGGGGTTGCGAACACTGAAGCTTTCTTT.

This rearrangement joins TRBV5-1 to TRBJ2-7; D might be TRBD2 (5 bases). The germline CDR1 and CDR2 sequences are SGHRS and YFSETQ. Trimming stripped 4 bases from V and 4 bases from J, with 18 bases between. There are 15 residues in the CDR3. The CDR3 protein is CASSNGLQVGYEQYF. Here the CDR3 DNA reads TGCGCCAGCAGCAATGGACTCCAGGTAGGATACGAGCAGTACTTC.

The chain combines TRBV18 with TRBJ2-7, with D perhaps matching TRBD2 (5 bases). V was trimmed by 5 bases and J by 3 bases, leaving 14 bases between them. The CDR3 spans 14 residues. Per germline, CDR1 KGHSH and CDR2 LQKENI. CDR3 bases: TGTGCCAGCTCATTACCGGTCGAGGGCTACGAGCAGTACTTC. It translates to CASSLPVEGYEQYF.

The rearrangement links TRBV19 to TRBJ2-7; the D call may be TRBD1 or TRBD2 (5 bases each). The CDR3 is 14 residues long. From germline, CDR1 is LNHDA and CDR2 SQIVND (reference sequence). Trimming left V 6 bases short and J 1 base short, with 13 bases between. The CDR3 reads CASSSWDGSYEQYF. For the CDR3, the DNA is TGTGCCAGTAGCTCTTGGGACGGTTCCTACGAGCAGTACTTC. The whole variable domain, remainder taken from reference TRBV19 and TRBJ2-7, is DGGITQSPKYLFRKEGQNVTLSCEQNLNHDAMYWYRQDPGQGLRLIYYSQIVNDFQKGDIAEGYSVSREKKESFPLTVTSAQKNPTAFYLCASSSWDGSYEQYFGPGTRLTVT.

The rearrangement uses TRBV5-4 and TRBJ2-3; D may be TRBD2 (7 bases). CDR1 and CDR2 from the germline V gene are SGHNT and YYREEE (reference sequence). Between the trimmed V and J ends, which lost 4 bases and 0 bases, there was a span of 18 bases. CDR3 length equals 17 residues. The CDR3 coding sequence is TGTGCCAGCAGCCTGGGGGCTAGCGGAGGGAGCACAGATACGCAGTATTTT. Its protein is CASSLGASGGSTDTQYF.

J is TRBJ2-1 and V is TRBV28; 7 bases agree with TRBD2. Per germline, CDR1 MDHEN and CDR2 SYDVKM. This CDR3 contains 17 residues. The ends lost 5 bases at V and 0 bases at J; junction bases unmatched: 10. This chain's CDR3 is CASSLPGLPSSYNEQFF. Here the CDR3 DNA reads TGTGCCAGCAGTCTCCCGGGACTACCGAGCTCCTACAATGAGCAGTTCTTC.

This clone has ten or more counts. The CDR3 nucleotides are TGTGCCAGCAGGGGGATGAACACTGAAGCTTTCTTT. Amino acids: CASRGMNTEAFF. The chain has TRBV5-4 and TRBJ1-1; D not resolved. Germline-derived CDR1 and CDR2 are SGHNT and YYREEE (reference sequence). This CDR3 is built from 12 residues. V lost 5 bases, J lost 0 bases, and 5 bases lay in between.